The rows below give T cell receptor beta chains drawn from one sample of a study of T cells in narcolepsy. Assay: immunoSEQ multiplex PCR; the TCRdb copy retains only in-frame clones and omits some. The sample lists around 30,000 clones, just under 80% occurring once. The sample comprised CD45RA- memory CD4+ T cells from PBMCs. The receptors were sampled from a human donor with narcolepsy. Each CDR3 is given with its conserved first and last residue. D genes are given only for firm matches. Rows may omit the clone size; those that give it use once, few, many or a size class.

CDR3nt: TGTGCCAGCAGCTTTGGCCCGGGACCCCAGCCCTACGAGCAGTACTTC
CDR3aa: CASSFGPGPQPYEQYF
j_gene: TRBJ2-7
abundance: .
v_gene: TRBV11-2
d_gene: .

CDR3nt: TGTGCCAGCAGCCAAGATGGCCTAGCCGGCGAAGAGACCCAGTACTTC
CDR3aa: CASSQDGLAGEETQYF
j_gene: TRBJ2-5
abundance: .
v_gene: TRBV4-2
d_gene: .

CDR3nt: TGTGCCAGCTCACCAGGAGGGAGCACTGAAGCTTTCTTT
CDR3aa: CASSPGGSTEAFF
j_gene: TRBJ1-1
abundance: .
v_gene: TRBV18
d_gene: .

CDR3nt: TGTGCCAGCAGCGTAGGGGGCGGGACCTCCTACGAGCAGTACTTC
CDR3aa: CASSVGGGTSYEQYF
j_gene: TRBJ2-7
abundance: .
v_gene: TRBV9
d_gene: .

CDR3nt: TGTGCCAGCAGAGACGGGACTCTTAGTGTTGAGTATTTT
CDR3aa: CASRDGTLSVEYF
j_gene: TRBJ2-3
abundance: .
v_gene: TRBV6-1
d_gene: .

CDR3nt: TGCGCCAGCAGCTTGGCCGGGGCGCGGAGGGACTATGGCTACACCTTC
CDR3aa: CASSLAGARRDYGYTF
j_gene: TRBJ1-2
abundance: .
v_gene: TRBV5-1
d_gene: .

CDR3nt: TGTGCCTGCAAGGAAGTCATGAACACTGAAGCTTTCTTT
CDR3aa: CACKEVMNTEAFF
j_gene: TRBJ1-1
abundance: .
v_gene: TRBV19
d_gene: .

CDR3nt: TGTGCCAGCAGCTCAGGGGTCACCGGGGAGCTGTTTTTT
CDR3aa: CASSSGVTGELFF
j_gene: TRBJ2-2
abundance: .
v_gene: TRBV5-5
d_gene: .

CDR3nt: TGTGCCAGCAGCGTAGGCCTTACAGCCCGTGAAGCTTTCTTT
CDR3aa: CASSVGLTAREAFF
j_gene: TRBJ1-1
abundance: .
v_gene: TRBV9
d_gene: .

CDR3nt: TGTGCCAGCAGTCCCCCTAGCTTCCAAGAGACCCAGTACTTC
CDR3aa: CASSPPSFQETQYF
j_gene: TRBJ2-5
abundance: .
v_gene: TRBV2
d_gene: .

CDR3nt: TGTGCCAGCAGCTTAACGCAGGTTACGAACACTGAAGCTTTCTTT
CDR3aa: CASSLTQVTNTEAFF
j_gene: TRBJ1-1
abundance: .
v_gene: TRBV7-3
d_gene: .

CDR3nt: TGCGCCAGCAGCCAGCCGGGACAGGGACAAGAGACCCAGTACTTC
CDR3aa: CASSQPGQGQETQYF
j_gene: TRBJ2-5
abundance: .
v_gene: TRBV4-1
d_gene: TRBD1

CDR3nt: TGCGCCAGCAGCCCAGGACTTGGGAGCTCCTACGAGCAGTACTTC
CDR3aa: CASSPGLGSSYEQYF
j_gene: TRBJ2-7
abundance: .
v_gene: TRBV5-1
d_gene: .

CDR3nt: TGTGCCACCAGCAGAGCTGGACAGGGCTTGCCCCAGCATTTT
CDR3aa: CATSRAGQGLPQHF
j_gene: TRBJ1-5
abundance: once
v_gene: TRBV15
d_gene: TRBD1

CDR3nt: TGTGCCAGCAGACAAACTCCCTACGAGCAGTACTTC
CDR3aa: CASRQTPYEQYF
j_gene: TRBJ2-7
abundance: .
v_gene: TRBV2
d_gene: .

CDR3nt: TGTGCAAGTCGCTCCAGACAGCTCAATCAGCCCCAGCATTTT
CDR3aa: CASRSRQLNQPQHF
j_gene: TRBJ1-5
abundance: medium-sized
v_gene: TRBV12-2
d_gene: .

CDR3nt: TGCGCCAGCAGCTTGGTCGGGGGGGCGAACACTGAAGCTTTCTTT
CDR3aa: CASSLVGGANTEAFF
j_gene: TRBJ1-1
abundance: .
v_gene: TRBV5-1
d_gene: .

CDR3nt: TGTGCCAGCAGCAACCAACTCGGGGCGACCTACGAGCAGTACTTC
CDR3aa: CASSNQLGATYEQYF
j_gene: TRBJ2-7
abundance: .
v_gene: TRBV5-4
d_gene: .

CDR3nt: TGTGCCAGCAGTTACTCGCAGGGCGAAGCTTTCTTT
CDR3aa: CASSYSQGEAFF
j_gene: TRBJ1-1
abundance: .
v_gene: TRBV6-5
d_gene: .

CDR3nt: TGTGCCAGCAGCCCTGGGGACATCAAACTCTATGGCTACACCTTC
CDR3aa: CASSPGDIKLYGYTF
j_gene: TRBJ1-2
abundance: .
v_gene: TRBV14
d_gene: .

CDR3nt: TGCGCCAGCAGTGAGTTCCCGCGCGAGACCCAGTACTTC
CDR3aa: CASSEFPRETQYF
j_gene: TRBJ2-5
abundance: .
v_gene: TRBV10-1
d_gene: .

CDR3nt: TGTGCCAGCAGCTCGACAGGGAAGGTTGGTGAAAAACTGTTTTTT
CDR3aa: CASSSTGKVGEKLFF
j_gene: TRBJ1-4
abundance: few
v_gene: TRBV7-3
d_gene: TRBD1

CDR3nt: TGCGCCAGCAGTGATGGACAGGGTGGCTACACCTTC
CDR3aa: CASSDGQGGYTF
j_gene: TRBJ1-2
abundance: few
v_gene: TRBV10-1
d_gene: TRBD1

CDR3nt: TGTGCCAGCAGTCGCCCACAGGGGAGGAACACTGAAGCTTTCTTT
CDR3aa: CASSRPQGRNTEAFF
j_gene: TRBJ1-1
abundance: .
v_gene: TRBV6-5
d_gene: TRBD1

CDR3nt: TGTGCCAGCAGTGAAAGGTGGTGGGGCTACACCTTC
CDR3aa: CASSERWWGYTF
j_gene: TRBJ1-2
abundance: .
v_gene: TRBV2
d_gene: .

CDR3nt: TGCGCCAGCAGCTTGGCCGTCAGTCACTCCTACAATGAGCAGTTCTTC
CDR3aa: CASSLAVSHSYNEQFF
j_gene: TRBJ2-1
abundance: .
v_gene: TRBV5-1
d_gene: .

CDR3nt: TGTGCCAGCAAAGGACGGGTCAATCAGCCCCAGCATTTT
CDR3aa: CASKGRVNQPQHF
j_gene: TRBJ1-5
abundance: medium-sized
v_gene: TRBV6-5
d_gene: .

CDR3nt: TGCAGCGTTGCAGCACGGCTCAATAACTATGGCTACACCTTC
CDR3aa: CSVAARLNNYGYTF
j_gene: TRBJ1-2
abundance: medium-sized
v_gene: TRBV29-1
d_gene: .

CDR3nt: TGTGCCAGCAGTTTTACAGACCACAATGAGCAGTTCTTC
CDR3aa: CASSFTDHNEQFF
j_gene: TRBJ2-1
abundance: few
v_gene: TRBV27
d_gene: .

CDR3nt: TGTGCCAGCAGTGACGGGCGGGGCTGGGCTGGAAACACCATATATTTT
CDR3aa: CASSDGRGWAGNTIYF
j_gene: TRBJ1-3
abundance: .
v_gene: TRBV6-1
d_gene: .

CDR3nt: TGTGCCAGCTACAGGGGGGTCGCAGTAGGGGGCGCAAGTCGGACTGAAGCTTTCTTT
CDR3aa: CASYRGVAVGGASRTEAFF
j_gene: TRBJ1-1
abundance: .
v_gene: TRBV5-4
d_gene: TRBD1

CDR3nt: TGTGCCAGCAGCGGGGGACAGGCATATGGCTACACCTTC
CDR3aa: CASSGGQAYGYTF
j_gene: TRBJ1-2
abundance: .
v_gene: TRBV5-6
d_gene: TRBD1

CDR3nt: TGTGCCAGCAGCTCGGGACTAGCGGGAGGTGAGCAGTTCTTC
CDR3aa: CASSSGLAGGEQFF
j_gene: TRBJ2-1
abundance: .
v_gene: TRBV11-3
d_gene: TRBD2

CDR3nt: TGTGCTAGTGGTTTGGCCCCTGGGACTAGCGGGAGCCACACCGGGGAGCTGTTTTTT
CDR3aa: CASGLAPGTSGSHTGELFF
j_gene: TRBJ2-2
abundance: .
v_gene: TRBV12-5
d_gene: TRBD2

CDR3nt: TGTGCCAGCAGTTACTCGAGCAGGTCCCACACTGAAGCTTTCTTT
CDR3aa: CASSYSSRSHTEAFF
j_gene: TRBJ1-1
abundance: few
v_gene: TRBV6-5
d_gene: .

CDR3nt: TGTGCCAGCAGTCTCATGAGGGCAAGTGAGGAGCAGTACTTC
CDR3aa: CASSLMRASEEQYF
j_gene: TRBJ2-7
abundance: few
v_gene: TRBV6-6
d_gene: .

CDR3nt: TGCAGCGTTCGACTAGCGGGCACCGGGGAGCTGTTTTTT
CDR3aa: CSVRLAGTGELFF
j_gene: TRBJ2-2
abundance: .
v_gene: TRBV29-1
d_gene: TRBD2

CDR3nt: TGTGCCAGCTCAGCAAGACAGGGGGACTATGGCTACACCTTC
CDR3aa: CASSARQGDYGYTF
j_gene: TRBJ1-2
abundance: once
v_gene: TRBV18
d_gene: TRBD1

CDR3nt: TGTGCCAGCAGCCCAGCTCCCCTGCAGGAGACCCAGTACTTC
CDR3aa: CASSPAPLQETQYF
j_gene: TRBJ2-5
abundance: .
v_gene: TRBV7-2
d_gene: .

CDR3nt: TGTGCCAGTAAGCCGGGACCCAGGGCCAACTATGGCTACACCTTC
CDR3aa: CASKPGPRANYGYTF
j_gene: TRBJ1-2
abundance: .
v_gene: TRBV19
d_gene: .

CDR3nt: TGTGCCAGCAGTTCCAGAATAGCGGGGTCCACAGATACGCAGTATTTT
CDR3aa: CASSSRIAGSTDTQYF
j_gene: TRBJ2-3
abundance: .
v_gene: TRBV7-9
d_gene: TRBD2

CDR3nt: TGCAGCGTTGAGTCCCGGGACAGGGGCTACGAGCAGTACTTC
CDR3aa: CSVESRDRGYEQYF
j_gene: TRBJ2-7
abundance: .
v_gene: TRBV29-1
d_gene: TRBD1

CDR3nt: TGTGCCAGCAGCACCCGGACAGGGGGCAATCAGCCCCAGCATTTT
CDR3aa: CASSTRTGGNQPQHF
j_gene: TRBJ1-5
abundance: .
v_gene: TRBV7-2
d_gene: TRBD1

CDR3nt: TGTGCCAGCAGCCCAAATAACGATTATGGCTACACCTTC
CDR3aa: CASSPNNDYGYTF
j_gene: TRBJ1-2
abundance: few
v_gene: TRBV7-9
d_gene: .

CDR3nt: TGTGCCAGCAGCGCCGAAGGCACTGGGGCCAACGTCCTGACTTTC
CDR3aa: CASSAEGTGANVLTF
j_gene: TRBJ2-6
abundance: .
v_gene: TRBV5-6
d_gene: .

CDR3nt: TGTGCCAGTAGTATAGGTGGGACAGTGAACACTGAAGCTTTCTTT
CDR3aa: CASSIGGTVNTEAFF
j_gene: TRBJ1-1
abundance: once
v_gene: TRBV19
d_gene: TRBD1

CDR3nt: TGTGCCAGCAGTGAATGGGGGGCCCAGCCCCAGCATTTT
CDR3aa: CASSEWGAQPQHF
j_gene: TRBJ1-5
abundance: .
v_gene: TRBV6-1
d_gene: .

CDR3nt: TGTGCCAGTGCCTACTTGGGGCAGGGGGCAGGATCACCCCTCCACTTT
CDR3aa: CASAYLGQGAGSPLHF
j_gene: TRBJ1-6
abundance: .
v_gene: TRBV19
d_gene: TRBD1

CDR3nt: TGTGCCAGCAGTGCCGCGCTCCCGCCCAATGAGCAGTTCTTC
CDR3aa: CASSAALPPNEQFF
j_gene: TRBJ2-1
abundance: .
v_gene: TRBV2
d_gene: .

CDR3nt: TGTGCCAGCTCACAGGGCCCGCAGGCCGCGGATGGCTACACCTTC
CDR3aa: CASSQGPQAADGYTF
j_gene: TRBJ1-2
abundance: .
v_gene: TRBV18
d_gene: .

CDR3nt: TGTGCCAGTGGACTAGCGATCGGGGAGCTGTTTTTT
CDR3aa: CASGLAIGELFF
j_gene: TRBJ2-2
abundance: .
v_gene: TRBV2
d_gene: TRBD2

CDR3nt: TGTGCCAGCAGTAAGGATTCTGGGGGACAGACAGATACGCAGTATTTT
CDR3aa: CASSKDSGGQTDTQYF
j_gene: TRBJ2-3
abundance: .
v_gene: TRBV2
d_gene: TRBD1

CDR3nt: TGCAGCGTCAGGTACATGAACACTGAAGCTTTCTTT
CDR3aa: CSVRYMNTEAFF
j_gene: TRBJ1-1
abundance: .
v_gene: TRBV29-1
d_gene: .

CDR3nt: TGTGCCAGCTCACCAGGGGGACAGGGCTACACCTTC
CDR3aa: CASSPGGQGYTF
j_gene: TRBJ1-2
abundance: .
v_gene: TRBV18
d_gene: TRBD1

CDR3nt: TGTGCCAGCTCACCACCTAAGGGGGACACTGAAGCTTTCTTT
CDR3aa: CASSPPKGDTEAFF
j_gene: TRBJ1-1
abundance: .
v_gene: TRBV18
d_gene: .

CDR3nt: TGTGCCAGCAGTGGCCTAGCGGTAAACACAGATACGCAGTATTTT
CDR3aa: CASSGLAVNTDTQYF
j_gene: TRBJ2-3
abundance: .
v_gene: TRBV2
d_gene: TRBD2

CDR3nt: TGCGCCAGCAGTTCTACTAGCGGGGGGGCAAACACCGGGGAGCTGTTTTTT
CDR3aa: CASSSTSGGANTGELFF
j_gene: TRBJ2-2
abundance: .
v_gene: TRBV10-2
d_gene: TRBD2

CDR3nt: TGTGCCACCAGCAGACCTGCCGGGACAGGGTTACAAGAGACCCAGTACTTC
CDR3aa: CATSRPAGTGLQETQYF
j_gene: TRBJ2-5
abundance: .
v_gene: TRBV15
d_gene: TRBD1

CDR3nt: TGCAGCGTTATGGCCTACTCCTACAATGAGCAGTTCTTC
CDR3aa: CSVMAYSYNEQFF
j_gene: TRBJ2-1
abundance: .
v_gene: TRBV29-1
d_gene: .